This T cell receptor beta chain was identified in a study of blood T cell repertoires in COVID-19. TCRdb's table, derived via immunoSEQ multiplex PCR, lists solely in-frame clones and lacks some. The sample includes some 83,000 clones, about 91% of them seen just once. V was clipped by 8 bases and J by 8 bases, with 15 bases between them. The CDR3 sequence is 12 residues long. CDR1 is MDHEN and CDR2 is SYDVKM in the germline V gene. The chain uses TRBV28 and TRBJ1-2; D unresolved. The origin of this receptor is a man aged 60 to 69 with acute or convalescent COVID-19. Sequenced sample: peripheral blood. The CDR3 DNA is TGTGCCAGCGGTGCGTTAACAGCCGGCTACACCTTC. Its translation is CASGALTAGYTF.